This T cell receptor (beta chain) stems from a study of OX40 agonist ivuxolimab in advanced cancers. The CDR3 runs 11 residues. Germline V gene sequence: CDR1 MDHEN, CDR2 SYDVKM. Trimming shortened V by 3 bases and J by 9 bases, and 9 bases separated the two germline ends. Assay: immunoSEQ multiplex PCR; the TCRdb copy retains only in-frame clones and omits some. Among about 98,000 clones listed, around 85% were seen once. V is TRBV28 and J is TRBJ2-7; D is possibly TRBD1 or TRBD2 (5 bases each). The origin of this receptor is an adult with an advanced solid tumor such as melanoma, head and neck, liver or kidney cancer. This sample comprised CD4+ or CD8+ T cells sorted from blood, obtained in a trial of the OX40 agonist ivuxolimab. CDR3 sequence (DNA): TGTGCCAGCAGTTTGGGGGTACTGCAGTACTTC. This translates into CASSLGVLQYF.